This T cell receptor (beta chain) comes out of a study of CD8 T cells in ankylosing spondylitis. The V and J ends lost 3 bases and 5 bases respectively, with 9 bases between them. The CDR3 covers 13 residues. Germline V gene lookup returns CDR1 SGDLS and CDR2 YYNGEE. Turning to this clonotype: The antigen remains undetermined.

It was by quantitative 5'-RACE with molecular barcodes that TCR beta libraries were made. TCRdb re-called the 5' RACE reads through MiXCR, storing one row per CDR3 protein. This sample has approximately 290,000 distinct CDR3 sequences, with around 20% found just once. Findings and caveats of the study: Earlier authors reported some of these motif variants in reactive arthritis synovial fluid and blood. Reportedly, disease-linked clones are significantly enriched in ankylosing spondylitis patients' matched synovial fluid.

The TCR sequence derives from a female donor with ankylosing spondylitis or in good health (not recorded which). Sequences were obtained from blood, either unsorted or a sorted T cell fraction (not recorded which). The gene calls are TRBV9 and TRBJ1-3; D is uncertain. The DNA for the CDR3 is TGTGCCAGCAGCGAGTCCGCAAGAAACACCATATATTTT. Translating gives CASSESARNTIYF.